One T cell receptor (beta chain) is described in this entry. Its antigen is as yet unknown. This may be a read error: a much more frequent sequence differs by one nucleotide. The sample comes from a study of T-cell reconstitution after alpha-beta-depleted transplantation in children. The study's findings and limits: Expanded clones from the graft, numbering several hundred, reportedly supplied alpha-beta T cells about two months after transplant. Some patients' high day-60 TCRbeta diversity was attributed to recipient cells surviving conditioning. One year after transplant, T-cell counts and diversity came mostly from newly produced T cells.

Preparation of the TCRbeta library was carried out with unique molecular identifiers. TCRdb itself ran the PCR reads through MiXCR, one entry per CDR3 protein. The table records 200,000 to 250,000 distinct CDR3 sequences, approximately 6.3% of them present only once. The sequence derives from a boy under 10 years old with acute lymphoblastic leukemia, due to receive a stem cell transplant. The material sequenced was PBMCs, taken before TCRalphabeta/CD19-depleted stem cell transplant.

CDR3 sequence: CSVVGGPYNEQFF. CDR3 in DNA: TGCAGCGTTGTGGGTGGCCCCTACAATGAGCAGTTCTTC. The genes are TRBV29-1 and TRBJ2-1; D is ambiguous. Trimming left V 4 bases short and J 2 bases short, with 9 bases between. Germline values: CDR1 SQVTM, CDR2 ANQGSEA. There are 13 residues in the CDR3.